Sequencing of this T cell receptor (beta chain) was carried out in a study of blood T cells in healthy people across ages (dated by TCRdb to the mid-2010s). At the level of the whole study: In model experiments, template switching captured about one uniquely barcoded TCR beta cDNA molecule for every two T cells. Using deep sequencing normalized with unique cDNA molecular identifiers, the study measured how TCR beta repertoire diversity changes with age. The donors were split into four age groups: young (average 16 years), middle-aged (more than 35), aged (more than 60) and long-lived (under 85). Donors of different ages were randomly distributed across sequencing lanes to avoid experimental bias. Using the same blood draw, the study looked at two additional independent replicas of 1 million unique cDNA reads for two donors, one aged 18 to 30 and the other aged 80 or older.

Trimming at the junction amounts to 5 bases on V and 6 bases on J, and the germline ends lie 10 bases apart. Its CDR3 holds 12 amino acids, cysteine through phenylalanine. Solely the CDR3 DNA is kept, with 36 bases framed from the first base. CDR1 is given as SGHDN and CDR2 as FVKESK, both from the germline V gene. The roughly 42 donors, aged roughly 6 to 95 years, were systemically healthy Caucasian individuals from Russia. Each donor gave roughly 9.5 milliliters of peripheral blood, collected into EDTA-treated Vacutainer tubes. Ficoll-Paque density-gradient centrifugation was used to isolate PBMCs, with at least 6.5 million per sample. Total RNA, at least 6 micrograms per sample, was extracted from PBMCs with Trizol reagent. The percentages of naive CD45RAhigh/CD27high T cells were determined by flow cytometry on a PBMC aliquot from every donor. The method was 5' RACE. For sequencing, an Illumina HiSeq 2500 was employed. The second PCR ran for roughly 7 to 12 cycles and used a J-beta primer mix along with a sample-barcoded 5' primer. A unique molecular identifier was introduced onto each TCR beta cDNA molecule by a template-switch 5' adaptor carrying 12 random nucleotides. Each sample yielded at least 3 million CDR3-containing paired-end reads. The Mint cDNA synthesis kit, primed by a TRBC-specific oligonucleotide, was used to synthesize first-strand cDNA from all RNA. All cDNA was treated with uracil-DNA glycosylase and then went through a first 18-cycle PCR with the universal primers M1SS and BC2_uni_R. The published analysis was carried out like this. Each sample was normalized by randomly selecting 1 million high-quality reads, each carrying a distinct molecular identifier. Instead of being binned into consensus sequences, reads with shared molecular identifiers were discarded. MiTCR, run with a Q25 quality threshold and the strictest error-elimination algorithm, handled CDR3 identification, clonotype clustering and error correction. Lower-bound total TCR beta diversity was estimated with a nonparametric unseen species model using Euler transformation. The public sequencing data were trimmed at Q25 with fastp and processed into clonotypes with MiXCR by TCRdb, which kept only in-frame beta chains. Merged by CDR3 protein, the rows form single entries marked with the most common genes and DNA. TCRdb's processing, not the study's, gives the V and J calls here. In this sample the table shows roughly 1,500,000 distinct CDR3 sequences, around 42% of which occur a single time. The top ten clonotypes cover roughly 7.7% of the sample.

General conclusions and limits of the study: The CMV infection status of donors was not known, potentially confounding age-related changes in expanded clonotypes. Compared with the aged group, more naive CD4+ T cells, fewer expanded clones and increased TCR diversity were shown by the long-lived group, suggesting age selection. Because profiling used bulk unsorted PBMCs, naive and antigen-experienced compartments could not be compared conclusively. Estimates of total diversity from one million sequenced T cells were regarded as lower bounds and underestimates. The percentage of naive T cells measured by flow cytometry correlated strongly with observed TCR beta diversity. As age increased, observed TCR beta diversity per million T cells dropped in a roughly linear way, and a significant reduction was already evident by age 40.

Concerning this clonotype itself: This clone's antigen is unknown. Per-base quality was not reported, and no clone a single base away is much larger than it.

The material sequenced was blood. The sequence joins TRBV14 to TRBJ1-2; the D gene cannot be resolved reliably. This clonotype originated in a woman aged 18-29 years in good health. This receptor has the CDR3 CASSVGRHGYTF. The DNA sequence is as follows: TGTGCCAGCAGCGTCGGACGACATGGCTACACCTTC.